The 14 T cell receptor beta chains reported below all come from one sample, sequenced in a study of shared clonotypes between healthy human individuals. The naive CD8 population came from CD45RO-negative cells selected for CCR7, without terminally differentiated effector memory CD45RA+ cells. TCRdb's copy holds only in-frame clones and misses some; the assay was immunoSEQ multiplex PCR. The sample includes about 1,900,000 clones, roughly 95% of them seen just once. The sequencing sample was made of naive CD8+ T cells sorted from blood. The source of these receptors is a man aged 18 to 29 in good health.

This clone is a singleton in its sample. Other DNA sequences in this specimen translate into the identical CDR3. The chain carries TRBV6-5 and TRBJ1-2; possibly TRBD1 for D (5 bases). CDR3 size: 12 residues. Germline V gene data show CDR1 as MNHEY and CDR2 as SVGAGI. V was trimmed by 6 bases and J by 8 bases, leaving 13 bases between them. The CDR3 loop is CASSPQGDGYTF. The CDR3 DNA is TGTGCCAGCAGCCCCCAGGGAGACGGCTACACCTTC.

CDR3 in amino acids: CASMVAGTDTQYF. In DNA, the CDR3 is TGTGCCAGCATGGTGGCGGGCACAGATACGCAGTATTTT. This chain links TRBV7-9 with TRBJ2-3; D unclear. The V and J ends lost 7 bases and 1 base respectively, with 9 bases between them. The CDR3 is 13 amino acids. Germline V gene lookup returns CDR1 SEHNR and CDR2 FQNEAQ (reference sequence).

This chain joins TRBV11-3 and TRBJ2-1, with a weak D call TRBD2 (5 bases). Between the trimmed V and J ends, which lost 0 bases and 4 bases, there was a span of 13 bases. Looked up from germline, CDR1 is SGHNT and CDR2 is YENEEA. The CDR3 extends over 16 amino acids. CDR3 nucleotides: TGTGCCAGCAGCTTAGATATGAGGGATCGGTACAATGAGCAGTTCTTC. Protein sequence: CASSLDMRDRYNEQFF.

The chain combines TRBV27 with TRBJ1-5; D ambiguous. The V gene's germline CDR1 is MNHEY and CDR2 SMNVEV (reference sequence). V was shortened by 7 bases and J by 2 bases, with 12 bases between the two germline ends. The CDR3 has 14 amino acids. In DNA, the CDR3 is TGTGCCAGCACAACCCGGGAGGGCAATCAGCCCCAGCATTTT. Translating gives CASTTREGNQPQHF.

This clone occurred once. The genes are TRBV6-6 and TRBJ2-4, with no clear D. Germline V gene lookup returns CDR1 MNHNY and CDR2 SVGAGI (reference sequence). V was clipped by 6 bases and J by 1 base, with 16 bases between them. The CDR3 runs to 16 residues. CDR3 loop: CASRKNGADAKNIQYF. Here the CDR3 DNA reads TGTGCCAGCAGAAAGAACGGTGCGGATGCCAAAAACATTCAGTACTTC.

This clone was seen once. The chain has TRBV7-9 and TRBJ2-3; TRBD2 matches at 11 bases. CDR3 length equals 17 residues. Germline assignment: CDR1 SEHNR and CDR2 FQNEAQ (reference sequence). The junction had 7 bases not matched to a gene; V was cut back by 2 bases and J by 3 bases. CDR3 protein: CASSLWASGGLTDTQYF. The DNA for the CDR3 is TGTGCCAGCAGCTTATGGGCTAGCGGGGGGTTGACAGATACGCAGTATTTT.

The chain recombines TRBV27 with TRBJ2-7, with D uncertain. The CDR3 consists of 14 residues. The germline CDR1 and CDR2 sequences are MNHEY and SMNVEV (reference sequence). The V and J ends lost 3 bases and 4 bases respectively, with 13 bases between them. The CDR3 sequence: CASSFALGVYEQYF. CDR3 in DNA: TGTGCCAGCAGTTTCGCCCTAGGTGTTTACGAGCAGTACTTC.

This clone was recorded once. The chain has TRBV7-5 and TRBJ1-1; the table assigns TRBD1, which was not confirmed against the DNA. TRBV7-5 is marked as a pseudogene. The CDR3 runs to 14 residues. The DNA of the CDR3 is TGTGCCAGAAGCCTCAGGGGGGAAAACACTGAAGCTTTCTTT. Protein sequence: CARSLRGENTEAFF.

The chain uses TRBV29-1 and TRBJ2-3; the match to TRBD1 covers 8 bases. V dropped 1 base and J dropped 3; count of bases not matched to a gene: 27. Germline assignment: CDR1 SQVTM and CDR2 ANQGSEA. This CDR3 spans 22 amino acids. In DNA form, the CDR3 reads TGCAGCGTTGAAGGCATGGATTTCAGTCTATGGGACAGGAAGGGGGAAACAGATACGCAGTATTTT. Residues: CSVEGMDFSLWDRKGETDTQYF.

V is TRBV5-1 and J is TRBJ1-5, with 7 bases identical to TRBD1. The germline CDR1 and CDR2 sequences are SGHRS and YFSETQ. The J segment lost 6 bases and the V segment lost 5 bases, leaving 17 bases of the junction unmatched. The CDR3 extends over 17 amino acids. The CDR3 nucleotides are TGCGCCAGCAGTCTAACGGGAGGGGGCGGCGAGACTCAGCCCCAGCATTTT. This codes for CASSLTGGGGETQPQHF.

V usage is TRBV29-1 and J usage is TRBJ2-7; the D is unclear. The CDR3 has 14 amino acids. Per germline, CDR1 SQVTM and CDR2 ANQGSEA. V lost 3 bases and J lost 4, with 16 bases in between. The CDR3 sequence: CSVDKGCPRYEQYF. CDR3 DNA: TGCAGCGTTGATAAGGGCTGCCCCCGGTACGAGCAGTACTTC.

The chain couples TRBV6-5 to TRBJ2-6, with D uncertain. V was shortened by 4 bases and J by 4 bases, with 8 bases between the two germline ends. The CDR3 sequence is 14 residues long. Germline CDR1 reads MNHEY; CDR2 reads SVGAGI. CDR3 loop: CASSLSRGANVLTF. The CDR3 nucleotides read TGTGCCAGCAGTTTATCGCGAGGGGCCAACGTCCTGACTTTC.

This rearrangement joins TRBV10-2 to TRBJ2-7, with a weak D call TRBD1 (5 bases). CDR1 and CDR2 from the germline V gene are WSHSY and SAAADI. The V and J ends lost 0 bases and 6 bases respectively, with 12 bases between them. The CDR3 covers 14 residues. Written as DNA, the CDR3 is TGCGCCAGCAGTGAGTCGGGGCATCCTCCCGAGCAGTACTTC. It yields the protein CASSESGHPPEQYF.

On this clone: This same CDR3 is encoded by further DNA sequences in the sample. The chain links TRBV9 to TRBJ1-1; no clear D gene. The CDR3 sequence is 12 residues long. In germline, CDR1 is SGDLS, CDR2 YYNGEE. Trimming took off 0 bases at V and 8 bases at J, with 8 bases between the two ends. This chain's CDR3 is CASSVGGGEAFF. CDR3 DNA sequence: TGTGCCAGCAGCGTAGGAGGAGGGGAAGCTTTCTTT.